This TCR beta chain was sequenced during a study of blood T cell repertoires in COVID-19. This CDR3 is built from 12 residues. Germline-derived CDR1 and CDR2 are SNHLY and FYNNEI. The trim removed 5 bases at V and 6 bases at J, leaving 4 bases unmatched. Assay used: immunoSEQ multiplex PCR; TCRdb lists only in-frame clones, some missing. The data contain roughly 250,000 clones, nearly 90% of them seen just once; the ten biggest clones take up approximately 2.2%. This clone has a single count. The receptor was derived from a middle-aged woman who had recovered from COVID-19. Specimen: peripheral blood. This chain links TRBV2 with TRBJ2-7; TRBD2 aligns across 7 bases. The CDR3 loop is CASSHGLGEQYF. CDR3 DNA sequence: TGTGCCAGCAGTCACGGACTAGGCGAGCAGTACTTC.